What follows are 10 T cell receptor beta chains derived from one specimen sequenced in a study of shared clonotypes between healthy human individuals. Terminally differentiated effector memory CD45RA+ cells were left out of the naive CD8 fraction, which was CD45RO-negative and positively selected for CCR7. TCRdb keeps only in-frame clones here, not all; method: immunoSEQ multiplex PCR. The profile shows some 600,000 clones, approximately 96% of them singletons. Sequenced material: naive CD8+ T cells sorted from blood. The origin of the receptors is a woman aged 25 to 39 in good health.

The J gene is TRBJ2-1, the V gene TRBV28, with 8 positions matching TRBD2. V lost 6 bases and J lost 0; bases outside the gene matches: 7. Looked up from germline, CDR1 is MDHEN and CDR2 is SYDVKM. The CDR3 totals 16 residues. CDR3 DNA: TGTGCCAGCAGATCTAAGCGGGAGAGCTCCTACAATGAGCAGTTCTTC. It yields the protein CASRSKRESSYNEQFF.

In regard to this clone: This same CDR3 is encoded by further DNA sequences in the sample. The chain recombines TRBV4-1 with TRBJ2-7; 10 bases fit TRBD2. CDR1 and CDR2 from the germline V gene are MGHRA and YSYEKL. With V trimmed by 3 bases and J by 1 base, 3 bases remained unmatched. The CDR3 covers 15 residues. This chain's CDR3 is CASSQRTSGSYEQYF. CDR3 DNA: TGCGCCAGCAGCCAGAGGACTAGCGGATCCTACGAGCAGTACTTC.

This clone was seen a handful of times. This chain joins TRBV3-1 (or the pseudogene TRBV3-2) and TRBJ1-5; D unclear. The germline gives CDR1 LGHDT, CDR2 YNNKEL (reference sequence). The CDR3 covers 9 residues. The CDR3 region has the DNA TGTGCAAAAAATCAGCCCCAGCATTTT. Its protein is CAKNQPQHF.

This clone showed up just once. CDR3 sequence (DNA): TGTGCCAGCAGCTATACTACAGGGGGCGCCTATGGCTACACCTTC. Encoded protein: CASSYTTGGAYGYTF. V is TRBV7-9 and J is TRBJ1-2; TRBD1 matches 9 bases. The trim removed 4 bases at V and 4 bases at J, leaving 7 bases unmatched. The germline gives CDR1 SEHNR, CDR2 FQNEAQ (reference sequence). This CDR3 has 15 amino acids.

This rearrangement joins TRBV25-1 to TRBJ2-7; TRBD1 matches at 8 bases. The germline V gene encodes CDR1 MGHDK and CDR2 SYGVNS. V shed 5 bases, J shed 7 bases, and the junction held 7 bases outside the gene matches. This CDR3 comprises 13 residues. CDR3 sequence (DNA): TGTGCCAGCAGTCACAGGGGGTTGGAGGAGCAGTACTTC. This encodes CASSHRGLEEQYF.

The chain couples TRBV7-9 to TRBJ2-2, with a weak D call TRBD1 (6 bases). This CDR3 has 15 amino acids. Germline loops: CDR1 SEHNR, CDR2 FQNEAQ (reference sequence). Trimming removed 5 bases from V and 1 base from J, with 11 bases in between. The DNA for the CDR3 is TGTGCCAGCAGCCCACCGGACAGGAACACCGGGGAGCTGTTTTTT. It specifies CASSPPDRNTGELFF.

On this clone: Other DNA sequences in this sample translate to the same CDR3. The chain is built from TRBV27 and TRBJ2-1; the D gene is possibly TRBD1 (6 bases). Trimming shortened V by 0 bases and J by 1 base, and 10 bases separated the two germline ends. The germline V gene has CDR1 MNHEY and CDR2 SMNVEV (reference sequence). The CDR3 loop spans 16 amino acids. CDR3 loop: CASSLSAGDSYNEQFF. CDR3 nucleotide sequence: TGTGCCAGCAGTTTATCGGCAGGGGATTCCTACAATGAGCAGTTCTTC.

The CDR3 DNA reads TGTGCCAGTAGTATTAGCGGGTCGAACACCGGGGAGCTGTTTTTT. Protein sequence: CASSISGSNTGELFF. The V and J genes are TRBV19 and TRBJ2-2; the match to TRBD2 covers 7 bases. There are 15 residues in the CDR3. The germline V gene has CDR1 LNHDA and CDR2 SQIVND (reference sequence). The V gene end was trimmed by 3 bases and the J gene end by 0 bases; junction bases not matched to a gene: 1.

The genes are TRBV13 and TRBJ2-1; 7 positions match TRBD2. This CDR3 contains 13 residues. The V gene end was trimmed by 4 bases and the J gene end by 7 bases; junction bases not matched to a gene: 4. Per the germline V gene, CDR1 is PRHDT and CDR2 is FYEKMQ (reference sequence). The CDR3 reads CASSSGLRNEQFF. In nucleotides, the CDR3 is TGTGCCAGCAGCTCGGGACTACGTAATGAGCAGTTCTTC.

In nucleotides, the CDR3 is TGTGCCAGCAGCGCGTCGTGGGCTAACTATGGCTACACCTTC. Amino acid sequence: CASSASWANYGYTF. This rearrangement joins TRBV5-4 to TRBJ1-2; D is ambiguous. Per the germline V gene, CDR1 is SGHNT and CDR2 is YYREEE (reference sequence). The CDR3 covers 14 residues. Trimming took off 4 bases at V and 0 bases at J, with 10 bases between the two ends.